What follows are 6 T cell receptor beta chains derived from one specimen sequenced in a study of blood T cell repertoires in COVID-19. The assay was immunoSEQ multiplex PCR, and TCRdb's table has in-frame clones only and misses some. Found here are about 180,000 clones, about 80% of them singletons; the top ten hold 6% to 8.5%. The sequenced sample was peripheral blood. The source of these receptors is a human donor in a cohort sampled during active COVID-19.

The rearrangement uses TRBV15 and TRBJ2-6; 9 bases fit TRBD1. This CDR3 comprises 18 residues. The V gene end was trimmed by 3 bases and the J gene end by 4 bases; junction bases not matched to a gene: 10. CDR1 is LNHNV, CDR2 YYDKDF, per germline (reference sequence). CDR3 sequence: CATSSAGTGLWGANVLTF. DNA of the CDR3: TGTGCCACCAGCAGCGCCGGGACAGGGTTGTGGGGGGCCAACGTCCTGACTTTC.

In this sample, this clone turned up a few times. The chain employs TRBV11-3 and TRBJ2-7; TRBD1 matches 8 bases. V dropped 2 bases and J dropped 6; count of bases not matched to a gene: 0. The germline gives CDR1 SGHNT, CDR2 YENEEA. This CDR3 comprises 12 residues. CDR3: CASSLTGGEQYF. CDR3 sequence (DNA): TGTGCCAGCAGCTTAACAGGGGGCGAGCAGTACTTC.

The chain recombines TRBV7-3 with TRBJ2-7; 10 bases are a match to TRBD2. The J segment lost 0 bases and the V segment lost 5 bases, leaving 7 bases of the junction unmatched. Germline assignment: CDR1 SGHTA and CDR2 FQGTGA. The CDR3 covers 16 residues. This CDR3 reads CASSPSGGEPSYEQYF. The CDR3 DNA reads TGTGCCAGCAGCCCTAGCGGGGGAGAGCCCTCCTACGAGCAGTACTTC.

The chain joins TRBV5-6 to TRBJ2-7, with TRBD1 matching over 9 bases. Germline assignment: CDR1 SGHDT and CDR2 YYEEEE. Trimming at V came to 0 bases and at J to 3 bases, leaving 4 bases not matched to a gene. This CDR3 has 15 residues. The CDR3 nucleotides read TGTGCCAGCAGCTTGGCGGGACAGGGATACTACGAGCAGTACTTC. Amino acids: CASSLAGQGYYEQYF. Full variable domain (outside the CDR3, taken from reference TRBV5-6 and TRBJ2-7): DAGVTQSPTHLIKTRGQQVTLRCSPKSGHDTVSWYQQALGQGPQFIFQYYEEEERQRGNFPDRFSGHQFPNYSSELNVNALLLGDSALYLCASSLAGQGYYEQYFGPGTRLTVT.

The V gene is TRBV11-2, the J gene TRBJ2-7; the match to TRBD2 covers 11 bases. The CDR3 runs 14 residues. Germline V gene lookup returns CDR1 SGHAT and CDR2 FQNNGV. V shed 8 bases, J shed 4 bases, and the junction held 7 bases outside the gene matches. CDR3 amino acids: CASLSGTSGYEQYF. CDR3 sequence (DNA): TGTGCCAGCCTGAGCGGGACTAGCGGTTACGAGCAGTACTTC.

This chain joins TRBV5-1 and TRBJ1-4; TRBD1 aligns across 7 bases. Trimming cost V 0 bases and J 5 bases; bases outside gene matches: 7. The CDR3 totals 16 residues. CDR1 and CDR2 from the germline V gene are SGHRS and YFSETQ. The CDR3 sequence: CASSLAKGQLNEKLFF. The CDR3 DNA reads TGCGCCAGCAGCTTGGCAAAGGGACAGCTCAATGAAAAACTGTTTTTT.